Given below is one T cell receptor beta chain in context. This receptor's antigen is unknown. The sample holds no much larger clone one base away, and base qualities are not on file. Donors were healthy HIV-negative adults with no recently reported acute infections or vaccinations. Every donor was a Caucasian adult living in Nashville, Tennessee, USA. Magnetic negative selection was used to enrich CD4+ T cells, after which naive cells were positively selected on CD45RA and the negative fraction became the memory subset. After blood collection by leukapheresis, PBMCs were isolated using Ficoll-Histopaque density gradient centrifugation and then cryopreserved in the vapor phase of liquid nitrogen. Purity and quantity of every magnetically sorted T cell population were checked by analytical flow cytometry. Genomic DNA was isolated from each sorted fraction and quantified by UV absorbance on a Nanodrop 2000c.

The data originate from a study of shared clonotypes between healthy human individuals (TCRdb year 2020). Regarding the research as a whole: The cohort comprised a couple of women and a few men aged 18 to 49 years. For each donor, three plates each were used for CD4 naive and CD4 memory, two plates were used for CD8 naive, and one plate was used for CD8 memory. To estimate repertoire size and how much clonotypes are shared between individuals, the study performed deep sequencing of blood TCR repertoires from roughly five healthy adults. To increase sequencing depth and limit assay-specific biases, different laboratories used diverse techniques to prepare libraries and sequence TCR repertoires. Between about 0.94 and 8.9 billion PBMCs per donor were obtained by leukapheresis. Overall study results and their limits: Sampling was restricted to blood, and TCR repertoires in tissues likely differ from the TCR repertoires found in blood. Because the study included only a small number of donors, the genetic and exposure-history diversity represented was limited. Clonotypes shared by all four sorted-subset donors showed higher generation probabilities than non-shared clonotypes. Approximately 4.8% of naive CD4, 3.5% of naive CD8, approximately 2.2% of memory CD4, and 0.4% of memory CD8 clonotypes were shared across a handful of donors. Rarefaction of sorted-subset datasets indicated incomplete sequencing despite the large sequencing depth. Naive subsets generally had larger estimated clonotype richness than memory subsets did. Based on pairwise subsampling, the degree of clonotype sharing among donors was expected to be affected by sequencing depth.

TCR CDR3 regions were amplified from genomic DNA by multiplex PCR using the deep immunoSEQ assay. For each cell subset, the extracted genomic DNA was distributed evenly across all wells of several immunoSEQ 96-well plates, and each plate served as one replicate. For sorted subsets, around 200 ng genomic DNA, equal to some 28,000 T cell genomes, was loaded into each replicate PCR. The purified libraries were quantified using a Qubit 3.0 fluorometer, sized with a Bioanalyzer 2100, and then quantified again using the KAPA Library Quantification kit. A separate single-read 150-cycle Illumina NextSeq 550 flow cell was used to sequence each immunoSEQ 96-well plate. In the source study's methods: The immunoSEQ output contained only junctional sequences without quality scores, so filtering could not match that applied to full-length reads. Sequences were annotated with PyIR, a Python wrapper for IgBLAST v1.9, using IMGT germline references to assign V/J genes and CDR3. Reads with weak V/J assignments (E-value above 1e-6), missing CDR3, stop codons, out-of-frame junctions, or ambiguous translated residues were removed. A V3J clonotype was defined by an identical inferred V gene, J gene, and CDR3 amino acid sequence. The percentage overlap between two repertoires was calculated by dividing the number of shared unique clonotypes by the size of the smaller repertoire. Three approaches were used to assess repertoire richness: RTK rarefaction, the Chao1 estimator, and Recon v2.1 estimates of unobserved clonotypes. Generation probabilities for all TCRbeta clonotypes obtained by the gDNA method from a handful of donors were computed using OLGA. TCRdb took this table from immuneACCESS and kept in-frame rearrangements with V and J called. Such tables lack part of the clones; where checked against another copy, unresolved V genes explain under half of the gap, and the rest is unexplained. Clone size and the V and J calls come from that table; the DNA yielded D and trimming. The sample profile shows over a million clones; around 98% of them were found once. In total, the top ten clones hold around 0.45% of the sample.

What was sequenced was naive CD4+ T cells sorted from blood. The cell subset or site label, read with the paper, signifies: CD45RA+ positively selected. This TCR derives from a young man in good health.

CDR3 region: CASRRQPQEPQHF. The DNA is TGTGCCAGCAGGAGACAGCCGCAAGAGCCCCAGCATTTT. The chain links TRBV6-1 with TRBJ1-5; TRBD1 is perhaps the D gene, given 5 matching bases. The germline V gene specifies MNHNS as CDR1 and SASEGT as CDR2. The junction shows trimming of 6 bases on V and 8 bases on J, plus 14 bases between the germline ends. The CDR3 has 13 amino acids, counting the end cysteine and phenylalanine. Only the CDR3 DNA is retained, 39 bases long and in frame from the first base.